The 31 T cell receptor beta chains below all came from one sample that was sequenced in a study of blood T cell repertoires in COVID-19. TCRdb's copy holds only in-frame clones and misses some; the assay was immunoSEQ multiplex PCR. The sample holds more than 25,000 clones, about 86% seen once. The sequencing input was peripheral blood. These receptors were taken from a man in his sixties or seventies with acute or convalescent COVID-19.

In its sample, this clone was seen once. This sequence joins TRBV9 and TRBJ2-7; TRBD2 aligns across 7 bases. The CDR3 is 16 residues long. Germline V gene data show CDR1 as SGDLS and CDR2 as YYNGEE. V shed 0 bases and J 3 bases; nucleotides not matched to a gene: 9. As DNA, the CDR3 is TGTGCCAGCAGCGTAGTCGGCGGGAGCCCCCTCTACGAGCAGTACTTC. This gives the protein CASSVVGGSPLYEQYF. Using reference TRBV9 and TRBJ2-7 for the parts outside the CDR3, the full variable domain is DSGVTQTPKHLITATGQRVTLRCSPRSGDLSVYWYQQSLDQGLQFLIQYYNGEERAKGNILERFSAQQFPDLHSELNLSSLELGDSALYFCASSVVGGSPLYEQYFGPGTRLTVT.

The V and J genes are TRBV19 and TRBJ2-2, with D possibly being TRBD2 (7 bases). The CDR3 covers 17 residues. The V end was cut by 5 bases, the J end by 4 bases, with 20 bases between. CDR1 and CDR2 (germline): LNHDA, SQIVND (reference sequence). The DNA of the CDR3 is TGTGCCAGTAGTGACCGGGCGGAGGGGGGGAGCACCGGGGAGCTGTTTTTT. As protein: CASSDRAEGGSTGELFF.

This chain joins TRBV19 and TRBJ2-5, with 9 bases fitting TRBD1. The CDR3 runs 15 residues. CDR1 is LNHDA, CDR2 SQIVND, per germline (reference sequence). Losses at the gene ends were 5 bases for V and 1 base for J; bases not matched to a gene: 5. The CDR3 DNA is TGTGCCAGTAGTGTGGGACAGGGACTCCAAGAGACCCAGTACTTC. This encodes CASSVGQGLQETQYF.

The gene calls are TRBV2 and TRBJ2-3; D is unresolved. This CDR3 has 11 residues. The germline CDR1 and CDR2 sequences are SNHLY and FYNNEI. V shed 5 bases and J shed 2 bases, with 2 bases lying between them. The DNA of the CDR3 is TGTGCCAGCAGTTACACAGATACGCAGTATTTT. Translated, it gives CASSYTDTQYF.

The rearrangement joins TRBV7-8 to TRBJ1-5; 7 positions agree with TRBD1. The germline CDR1 and CDR2 sequences are SGHVS and FQNEAQ. V gave up 4 bases and J gave up 9 bases; unmatched junction bases: 18. The CDR3 is made up of 17 amino acids. DNA of the CDR3: TGTGCCAGCAGCTCCTACGAGGGACAGCTTACGACGAGGCCCCAGCATTTT. It encodes CASSSYEGQLTTRPQHF.

This chain links TRBV4-3 with TRBJ1-3; D possibly corresponds to TRBD1 (6 bases). The V and J ends lost 5 bases and 3 bases respectively, with 11 bases between them. Germline V lookup: CDR1 LGHNA, CDR2 YSLEER. The CDR3 extends over 14 amino acids. The CDR3 DNA reads TGCGCCAGCAGCTCGGGGGGCTTTGGAAACACCATATATTTT. This encodes CASSSGGFGNTIYF.

This clone was recorded only once. The rearrangement joins TRBV5-6 to TRBJ2-7; no definite D call. The length of the CDR3 is 15 residues. The germline gives CDR1 SGHDT, CDR2 YYEEEE. Trimming cost V 5 bases and J 0 bases, with 15 bases left between them. The CDR3 DNA reads TGTGCCAGCAGTCACCGAGGCGCTGGCTCCTACGAGCAGTACTTC. It codes for CASSHRGAGSYEQYF.

The chain carries TRBV19 and TRBJ1-1; D perhaps matches TRBD1 (6 bases). The CDR3 is made up of 15 amino acids. V was cut by 5 bases and J by 6 bases, with 19 bases left in between. Germline CDR1 reads LNHDA; CDR2 reads SQIVND (reference sequence). The CDR3 loop reads CASSSIGGAAAEAFF. CDR3 DNA: TGTGCCAGTAGTTCCATTGGGGGGGCCGCGGCTGAAGCTTTCTTT.

The DNA for the CDR3 is TGCAGCGTATCCCGGGACAGGGGAACAGATACGCAGTATTTT. Translated, it gives CSVSRDRGTDTQYF. This chain joins TRBV29-1 and TRBJ2-3; TRBD1 matches 10 bases. V lost 6 bases, J lost 3 bases, and 6 bases stayed unmatched. The germline CDR1 and CDR2 sequences are SQVTM and ANQGSEA. CDR3 length equals 14 residues.

A few counts support this clone. A much larger clone lies a single base off, so this may be a read error. The same CDR3 is also encoded by other DNA sequences in this sample. This rearrangement joins TRBV9 to TRBJ2-5, with D perhaps matching TRBD2 (7 bases). The CDR3 spans 15 residues. Trimming shortened V by 10 bases and J by 1 base, and 20 bases separated the two germline ends. Per the germline V gene, CDR1 is SGDLS and CDR2 is YYNGEE. In DNA, the CDR3 is TGTGCCCGCCGCGGTGGGGGGGGGCCCCAAGAGACCCAGTACTTC. Translation gives CARRGGGGPQETQYF. The full variable domain, its missing parts supplied by reference TRBV9 and TRBJ2-5, is DSGVTQTPKHLITATGQRVTLRCSPRSGDLSVYWYQQSLDQGLQFLIQYYNGEERAKGNILERFSAQQFPDLHSELNLSSLELGDSALYFCARRGGGGPQETQYFGPGTRLLVL.

The gene calls are TRBV6-5 and TRBJ2-1; 9 nucleotides align to TRBD1. Germline values: CDR1 MNHEY, CDR2 SVGAGI. CDR3 length equals 15 residues. The trim removed 0 bases at V and 8 bases at J, leaving 5 bases unmatched. The CDR3 DNA follows: TGTGCCAGCAGTTACTCGACAGGGGGGGTTGATGAGCAGTTCTTC. Translation: CASSYSTGGVDEQFF.

The V call is TRBV18, the J call TRBJ2-6; TRBD1 agrees at 7 bases. The junction had 20 bases not matched to a gene; V was cut back by 4 bases and J by 2 bases. Germline values: CDR1 KGHSH, CDR2 LQKENI. The CDR3 runs 21 residues. The CDR3 DNA sequence: TGTGCCAGCTCACAGGTGCCTACGACACAGGGGATCCCGACTGGGGCCAACGTCCTGACTTTC. Its translation is CASSQVPTTQGIPTGANVLTF.

In this sample, this clone turned up once. The gene calls are TRBV5-8 and TRBJ2-3; 9 nucleotides match TRBD2. V gave up 3 bases and J gave up 1 base; unmatched junction bases: 6. The CDR3 spans 16 residues. CDR1 is SGHTS, CDR2 YDEGEE, per germline. As DNA, the CDR3 is TGTGCCAGCAGCTCCATAGCGGGAGCTGGCACAGATACGCAGTATTTT. Protein sequence: CASSSIAGAGTDTQYF. Based on the CDR3 plus reference TRBV5-8 and TRBJ2-3, the full variable domain is EAGVTQSPTHLIKTRGQQATLRCSPISGHTSVYWYQQALGLGLQFLLWYDEGEERNRGNFPPRFSGRQFPNYSSELNVNALELEDSALYLCASSSIAGAGTDTQYFGPGTRLTVL.

The rearrangement links TRBV15 to TRBJ2-2; 8 bases are shared with TRBD2. Trimming at V came to 1 base and at J to 5 bases, leaving 18 bases not matched to a gene. The CDR3 runs to 20 residues. Germline loops: CDR1 LNHNV, CDR2 YYDKDF (reference sequence). Here the CDR3 DNA reads TGTGCCACCAGCAGAGGGGCCCACAAGGGAGCGGGAGAACGAACCGGGGAGCTGTTTTTT. It specifies CATSRGAHKGAGERTGELFF.

J is TRBJ1-2 and V is TRBV29-1; 11 bases are a match to TRBD1. The V gene end was trimmed by 6 bases and the J gene end by 2 bases; junction bases not matched to a gene: 11. The CDR3 consists of 16 residues. Germline V gene data show CDR1 as SQVTM and CDR2 as ANQGSEA. CDR3 nucleotide sequence: TGCAGCGTCCCCGGACAGGGGGCAGAGAAGAACTATGGCTACACCTTC. Translating gives CSVPGQGAEKNYGYTF.

The chain couples TRBV5-6 to TRBJ2-7, with 9 positions matching TRBD1. The V gene's germline CDR1 is SGHDT and CDR2 YYEEEE. This CDR3 is 14 amino acids long. Trimming removed 0 bases from V and 4 bases from J; junction bases left unmatched: 2. DNA of the CDR3: TGTGCCAGCAGCTTGGCCGGGACAGGGTACGAGCAGTACTTC. This sequence encodes CASSLAGTGYEQYF.

This chain uses TRBV7-9 with TRBJ2-3; 9 bases agree with TRBD2. The CDR3 loop spans 15 amino acids. Germline CDR1 is SEHNR and CDR2 is FQNEAQ (reference sequence). J was trimmed by 1 base and V by 3 bases; bases with no gene match: 2. CDR3 sequence: CASSLPSGGTDTQYF. DNA for the CDR3: TGTGCCAGCAGCTTGCCTAGCGGGGGCACAGATACGCAGTATTTT.

V gene TRBV10-1 combines with J gene TRBJ2-7; maybe TRBD1 (6 bases). From germline, CDR1 is WNHNN and CDR2 SYGVQD (reference sequence). V was trimmed by 3 bases and J by 5 bases, leaving 11 bases between them. CDR3 size: 13 residues. CDR3 DNA sequence: TGCGCCAGCAGTGACAGGGGACGGAACGAGCAGTACTTC. The encoded protein is CASSDRGRNEQYF.

The V and J genes are TRBV6-2 or TRBV6-3 and TRBJ2-1, with 13 bases identical to TRBD2. Germline values: CDR1 MNHEY, CDR2 SVGEGT. The CDR3 is made up of 18 amino acids. V lost 5 bases and J lost 0; bases outside the gene matches: 7. CDR3 residues: CASSGLAGASSSYNEQFF. The CDR3 region has the DNA TGTGCCAGCAGTGGACTAGCGGGAGCGTCGAGCTCCTACAATGAGCAGTTCTTC.

V is TRBV4-1 and J is TRBJ2-1; 11 bases fit TRBD2. Trimming at V came to 0 bases and at J to 2 bases, leaving 6 bases not matched to a gene. Germline V gene lookup returns CDR1 MGHRA and CDR2 YSYEKL. The CDR3 is 18 residues long. The CDR3: CASSQEGGLAAAYNEQFF. CDR3 nucleotide sequence: TGCGCCAGCAGCCAAGAGGGGGGACTAGCGGCAGCCTACAATGAGCAGTTCTTC.

This chain uses TRBV7-2 with TRBJ1-6, with TRBD1 matching 7 bases. Trimming cost V 5 bases and J 6 bases; bases outside gene matches: 10. CDR1 SGHTA and CDR2 FQGNSA come from the germline V gene. The CDR3 totals 16 residues. CDR3: CASSPSFGQVNSPLHF. Written as DNA, the CDR3 is TGTGCCAGCAGCCCATCCTTCGGACAGGTTAATTCACCCCTCCACTTT.

The chain employs TRBV5-6 and TRBJ2-7, with D perhaps TRBD2 (6 bases). The CDR3 has 14 residues. V gave up 4 bases and J gave up 5 bases, with 16 bases separating them. Germline CDR1 and CDR2: SGHDT and YYEEEE. The CDR3 bases are TGTGCCAGCAGCCTCCGGGGCCCGGGGGACGAGCAGTACTTC. Protein: CASSLRGPGDEQYF.

The chain recombines TRBV5-4 with TRBJ1-4; D is perhaps TRBD1 (6 bases). The CDR3 sequence is 13 residues long. V shed 1 base and J shed 7 bases, with 8 bases lying between them. Germline V gene lookup returns CDR1 SGHNT and CDR2 YYREEE (reference sequence). The CDR3 reads CASSLQGTEKLFF. The CDR3 DNA follows: TGTGCCAGCAGCTTGCAGGGGACTGAAAAACTGTTTTTT.

V is TRBV5-1 and J is TRBJ2-5; D call uncertain. V was clipped by 0 bases and J by 4 bases, with 7 bases between them. CDR3 length: 13 amino acids. Germline CDR1 reads SGHRS; CDR2 reads YFSETQ. The CDR3 region is CASSLGRGETQYF. The CDR3 region has the DNA TGCGCCAGCAGCTTGGGGCGAGGAGAGACCCAGTACTTC.

V and J are TRBV7-9 and TRBJ1-1; D gene unclear. CDR3 length: 15 amino acids. Between the trimmed V and J ends, which lost 5 bases and 0 bases, there was a span of 13 bases. The germline CDR1 and CDR2 sequences are SEHNR and FQNEAQ (reference sequence). In DNA, the CDR3 is TGTGCCAGCAGCAAGAGGGAGGGCATGAACACTGAAGCTTTCTTT. This encodes CASSKREGMNTEAFF.

In nucleotides, the CDR3 is TGTGCCAGCTCAGGTTTACAGGGTTTCAGTGAGCAGTTCTTC. Encoded protein: CASSGLQGFSEQFF. V is TRBV18 and J is TRBJ2-1, with a weak D call TRBD1 (6 bases). The CDR3 is 14 residues long. V was shortened by 5 bases and J by 9 bases, with 17 bases between the two germline ends. Germline loops: CDR1 KGHSH, CDR2 LQKENI. The whole variable domain, remainder taken from reference TRBV18 and TRBJ2-1, is NAGVMQNPRHLVRRRGQEARLRCSPMKGHSHVYWYRQLPEEGLKFMVYLQKENIIDESGMPKERFSAEFPKEGPSILRIQQVVRGDSAAYFCASSGLQGFSEQFFGPGTRLTVL.

The rearrangement uses TRBV10-3 and TRBJ1-3; 9 nucleotides agree with TRBD1. J lost 0 bases, V lost 9 bases, and 15 bases had no gene match. Germline CDR1 and CDR2: ENHRY and SYGVKD. CDR3 size: 18 residues. In nucleotides, the CDR3 is TGTGCCATTTACCCGGGACAGGGCTCCAAGAGCTCTGGAAACACCATATATTTT. Its translation: CAIYPGQGSKSSGNTIYF.

The V gene is TRBV19, the J gene TRBJ2-1; 7 nucleotides line up with TRBD1. The CDR3 consists of 15 residues. Germline V CDR1 and CDR2: LNHDA, SQIVND (reference sequence). Trimming took 6 bases from V and 2 from J; bases not matched to a gene: 7. The CDR3 nucleotides read TGTGCCAGTAGGGCCGACAGGGCACCCTACAATGAGCAGTTCTTC. Translation gives CASRADRAPYNEQFF.

This rearrangement joins TRBV19 to TRBJ2-3; 10 bases line up with TRBD1. The ends lost 3 bases at V and 4 bases at J; junction bases unmatched: 4. Germline CDR1 LNHDA, CDR2 SQIVND (reference sequence). CDR3 length: 15 residues. The CDR3 DNA sequence: TGTGCCAGTAGTATGGGACAGGGGAGATCAGATACGCAGTATTTT. Amino acid sequence: CASSMGQGRSDTQYF. The full variable domain, its missing parts supplied by reference TRBV19 and TRBJ2-3, is DGGITQSPKYLFRKEGQNVTLSCEQNLNHDAMYWYRQDPGQGLRLIYYSQIVNDFQKGDIAEGYSVSREKKESFPLTVTSAQKNPTAFYLCASSMGQGRSDTQYFGPGTRLTVL.

V gene TRBV24-1 combines with J gene TRBJ2-7; D might be TRBD2 (6 bases). With 4 bases removed from V and 6 bases from J, the gap between germline ends came to 21 bases. The germline V gene encodes CDR1 KGHDR and CDR2 SFDVKD. The CDR3 consists of 16 residues. This chain's CDR3 is CATSDSSAGSSGEQYF. CDR3 bases: TGTGCCACCAGTGACTCCTCAGCGGGCTCCTCCGGCGAGCAGTACTTC.

Only one count was recorded for this clone. The chain links TRBV9 to TRBJ2-1; 11 nucleotides agree with TRBD1. V gave up 1 base and J gave up 8 bases; unmatched junction bases: 8. This CDR3 is 16 amino acids long. CDR1 is SGDLS, CDR2 YYNGEE, per germline. The CDR3 DNA follows: TGTGCCAGCAGCGTACCCGGGACAGGGGGGTTCCATGAGCAGTTCTTC. This sequence encodes CASSVPGTGGFHEQFF. The variable domain in full, completed from reference TRBV9 and TRBJ2-1, reads DSGVTQTPKHLITATGQRVTLRCSPRSGDLSVYWYQQSLDQGLQFLIQYYNGEERAKGNILERFSAQQFPDLHSELNLSSLELGDSALYFCASSVPGTGGFHEQFFGPGTRLTVL.